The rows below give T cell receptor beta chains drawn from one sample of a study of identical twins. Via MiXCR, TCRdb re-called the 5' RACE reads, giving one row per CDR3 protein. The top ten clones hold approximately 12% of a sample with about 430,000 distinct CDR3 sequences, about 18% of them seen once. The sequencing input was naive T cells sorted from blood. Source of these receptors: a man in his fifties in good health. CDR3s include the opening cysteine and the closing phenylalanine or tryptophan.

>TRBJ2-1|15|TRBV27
CASSPPREGRNEQFF
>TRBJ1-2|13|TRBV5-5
CASSLWTDYGYTF
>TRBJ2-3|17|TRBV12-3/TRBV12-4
CASSPGLAGWVTDTQYF
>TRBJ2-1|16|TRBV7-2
CASSQMTSGVYNEQFF
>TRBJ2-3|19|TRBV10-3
CAISERGSGRAPSTDTQYF
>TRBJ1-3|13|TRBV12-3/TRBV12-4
CASSLVAGNTIYF
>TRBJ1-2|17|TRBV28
CASSPPPHKGATKGYTF
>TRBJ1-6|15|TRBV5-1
CASSLDGVLGSPLHF
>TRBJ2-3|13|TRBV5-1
CASSLDLWQPQSF
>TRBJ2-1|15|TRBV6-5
CASSYRTSEYNEQFF
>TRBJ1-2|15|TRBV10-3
CAISELDKDNYGYTF
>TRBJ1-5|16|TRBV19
CASSPGTGRPNQPQHF
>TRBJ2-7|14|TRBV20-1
CTAVVGGLFYEQYF
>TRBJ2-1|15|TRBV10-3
CAISESQRGGHEQFF
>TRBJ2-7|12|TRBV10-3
CAISSLSYEQYF
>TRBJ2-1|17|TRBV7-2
CASTKLGTSGGAHEQFF
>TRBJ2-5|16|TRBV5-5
CASSVQPGQGRETQYF
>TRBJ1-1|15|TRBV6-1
CASASTSRANTEAFF
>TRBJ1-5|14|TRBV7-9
CASSLGGRNQPQHF
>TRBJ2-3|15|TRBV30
CAWTNGGIDGDTQYF
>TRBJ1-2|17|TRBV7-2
CASSLYNVGITNYGYTF
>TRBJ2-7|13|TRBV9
CASSVESHYEQYF
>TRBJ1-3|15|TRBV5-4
CASSTGQGLRNTIYF
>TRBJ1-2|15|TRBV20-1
CSARPMLGAGYGYTF
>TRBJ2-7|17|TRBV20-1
CSAKAGTPLVHSYEQYF
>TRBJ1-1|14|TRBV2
CASSDRGLNTEAFF
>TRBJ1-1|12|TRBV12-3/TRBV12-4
CASSPGAIEAFF
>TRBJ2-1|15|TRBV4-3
CASSQWGGSYNEQFF
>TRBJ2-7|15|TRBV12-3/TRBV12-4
CASTPRTGGGYEQYF
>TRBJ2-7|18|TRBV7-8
CASSLATSGSRFAYEQYF
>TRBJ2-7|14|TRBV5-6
CASSLGGVPNEQYF
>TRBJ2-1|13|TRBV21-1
CASSKNSYNEQFF
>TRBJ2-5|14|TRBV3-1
CASSLTAGPETQYF
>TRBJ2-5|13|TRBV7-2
CASSSWTSETQYF
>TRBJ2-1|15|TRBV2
CASSESRSSYNEQFF
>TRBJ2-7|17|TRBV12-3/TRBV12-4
CASSFHPGGGSSYEQYF
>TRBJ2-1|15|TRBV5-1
CASSSRTGGLNEQFF
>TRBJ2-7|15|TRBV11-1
CASSQRQGRSYEQYF
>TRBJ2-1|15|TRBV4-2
CASSRSSGTSNEQFF
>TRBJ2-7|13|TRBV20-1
CSAPDRDGYEQYF
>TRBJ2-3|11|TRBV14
CASSSGSTQYF
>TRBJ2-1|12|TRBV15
CATSKGYNEQFF
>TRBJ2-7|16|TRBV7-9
CASSLAGGQGRLEQYF
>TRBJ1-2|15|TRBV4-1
CASSQEDRFVYGYTF
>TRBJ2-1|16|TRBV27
CASSQVVGQGPNEQFF
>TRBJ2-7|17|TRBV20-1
CSAESPTSWGSSYEQYF